The 13 T cell receptor beta chains below come from one sample, sequenced in a study of cytomegalovirus exposure and HLA in healthy donors. Researchers ran the PCR with 60 Vbeta and 13 Jbeta primers. Data came from immunoSEQ multiplex PCR; TCRdb stores just in-frame clones and leaves some out. This listing includes roughly 80,000 clones. Sequenced input: PBMCs. These receptors came from a middle-aged man in good health and CMV-seronegative.

The V gene is TRBV4-3, the J gene TRBJ2-5, with TRBD2 matching over 7 bases. Germline CDR1 and CDR2: LGHNA and YSLEER. Trimming took 0 bases from V and 4 from J; bases not matched to a gene: 8. This CDR3 spans 16 amino acids. Here the CDR3 DNA reads TGCGCCAGCAGCCAAGATGGGGAGGGACGAAGAGAGACCCAGTACTTC. This translates into CASSQDGEGRRETQYF.

The chain is built from TRBV6-5 and TRBJ2-3, with D possibly matching TRBD2 (6 bases). CDR1 MNHEY and CDR2 SVGAGI come from the germline V gene. V was cut by 0 bases and J by 6 bases, with 16 bases left in between. The CDR3 sequence is 16 residues long. The CDR3 loop is CASSYSGGVGMDTQYF. The CDR3 nucleotides read TGTGCCAGCAGTTACTCGGGCGGGGTGGGAATGGATACGCAGTATTTT.

V usage is TRBV28 and J usage is TRBJ1-2; no clear D. This CDR3 contains 12 residues. Deletions cut 4 bases from V and 6 bases from J, with 9 bases between. Germline lookup yields CDR1 MDHEN and CDR2 SYDVKM. The CDR3 sequence: CASSSRRDGYTF. The CDR3 nucleotides are TGTGCCAGCAGTTCGCGTCGGGATGGCTACACCTTC.

The chain has TRBV9 and TRBJ1-4; D uncertain. V lost 0 bases and J lost 0, with 6 bases in between. Germline assignment: CDR1 SGDLS and CDR2 YYNGEE. This CDR3 spans 15 amino acids. The chain's CDR3 is CASSVGTATNEKLFF. CDR3 nucleotides: TGTGCCAGCAGCGTAGGTACAGCAACTAATGAAAAACTGTTTTTT.

The chain joins TRBV7-3 to TRBJ2-1, with TRBD1 as a possible D gene (6 bases). Trimming left V 4 bases short and J 1 base short, with 11 bases between. CDR1 is SGHTA and CDR2 is FQGTGA in the germline V gene. The CDR3 is 15 amino acids. CDR3 loop: CASSSGTSSYNEQFF. CDR3 DNA sequence: TGTGCCAGCAGCTCCGGGACATCGTCCTACAATGAGCAGTTCTTC.

This chain links TRBV9 with TRBJ2-7, with 8 nucleotides matching TRBD1. V lost 3 bases, J lost 2 bases, and 1 base stayed unmatched. Germline loops: CDR1 SGDLS, CDR2 YYNGEE. The CDR3 loop spans 13 amino acids. The CDR3 DNA reads TGTGCCAGCAGCGAGGGACAGGCCTACGAGCAGTACTTC. This codes for CASSEGQAYEQYF.

This chain links TRBV2 with TRBJ2-5, with D perhaps TRBD2 (7 bases). Trimming cost V 8 bases and J 4 bases, with 14 bases left between them. The CDR3 loop spans 13 amino acids. CDR1 and CDR2 (germline): SNHLY, FYNNEI. The CDR3 DNA reads TGTGCCAGCGGGAGGGGAGGGGGAGAGACCCAGTACTTC. This encodes CASGRGGGETQYF.

The V and J genes are TRBV5-1 and TRBJ2-7, with D perhaps TRBD1 (5 bases). Trimming took off 0 bases at V and 3 bases at J, with 10 bases between the two ends. Germline V gene lookup returns CDR1 SGHRS and CDR2 YFSETQ. This CDR3 region has 14 residues. Written as DNA, the CDR3 is TGCGCCAGCAGCTTGGGAGACAGTTACTACGAGCAGTACTTC. Residues: CASSLGDSYYEQYF.

The CDR3 DNA reads as TGTGCCAGCAGTTTAGAGGCTAGGGAGACCCAGTACTTC. It is translated as CASSLEARETQYF. V gene TRBV28 combines with J gene TRBJ2-5; D gene ambiguous. The CDR3 is made up of 13 amino acids. Trimming pared 2 bases from V and 5 bases from J, leaving 9 bases between. CDR1 MDHEN and CDR2 SYDVKM come from the germline V gene.

V is TRBV28 and J is TRBJ2-7; D might be TRBD1 (5 bases). CDR1 is MDHEN, CDR2 SYDVKM, per germline. The CDR3 runs to 13 residues. V was clipped by 4 bases and J by 3 bases, with 10 bases between them. The CDR3 sequence: CASSSPDSYEQYF. The CDR3 nucleotides are TGTGCCAGCAGTTCACCCGACAGCTACGAGCAGTACTTC.

J is TRBJ1-5 and V is TRBV6-5; D perhaps matches TRBD1 (5 bases). CDR3 length equals 13 residues. The germline V and J ends were trimmed by 5 bases and 3 bases, with 8 bases remaining between them. Germline V gives CDR1 MNHEY, CDR2 SVGAGI. The CDR3 loop is CASSTQDNQPQHF. In DNA, the CDR3 is TGTGCCAGCAGTACACAGGACAATCAGCCCCAGCATTTT.

V usage is TRBV9 and J usage is TRBJ1-5, with 8 bases fitting TRBD1. The CDR3 covers 14 residues. Germline V gene lookup returns CDR1 SGDLS and CDR2 YYNGEE. Losses at the gene ends were 2 bases for V and 6 bases for J; bases not matched to a gene: 4. The CDR3 bases are TGTGCCAGCAGCGTTTCAGGGGGCGGTCAGCCCCAGCATTTT. This gives the protein CASSVSGGGQPQHF.

This chain joins TRBV27 and TRBJ2-6; 7 nucleotides agree with TRBD2. From germline, CDR1 is MNHEY and CDR2 SMNVEV (reference sequence). The J segment lost 1 base and the V segment lost 1 base, leaving 1 base of the junction unmatched. The CDR3 loop spans 16 amino acids. The chain's CDR3 is CASSLFGGSGANVLTF. The CDR3, as DNA: TGTGCCAGCAGTTTATTCGGGGGGTCTGGGGCCAACGTCCTGACTTTC.